The 28 T cell receptor beta chains reported below all come from one sample, sequenced in a study of blood T cell repertoires in COVID-19. Repertoires were generated with immunoSEQ multiplex PCR, while TCRdb's copy carries only in-frame clones and drops some. Here the sample spans some 90,000 clones, around four fifths being singletons. Sequenced: peripheral blood. Every receptor here comes from a human donor in a cohort sampled during active COVID-19.

The rearrangement links TRBV6-5 to TRBJ1-1; D is possibly TRBD1 (6 bases). V was pared by 7 bases and J by 10 bases, with 22 bases between. CDR1 and CDR2 from the germline V gene are MNHEY and SVGAGI. This CDR3 contains 14 residues. The CDR3 DNA follows: TGTGCCAGCAACGAACAGGGAGGGGAGCCTGTAGCTTTCTTT. Residues: CASNEQGGEPVAFF.

This clone was detected a few times. Here the CDR3 reads CASCTGAGEYNEQFF. In DNA form, the CDR3 reads TGTGCCAGTTGTACCGGGGCGGGAGAGTACAATGAGCAGTTCTTC. J is TRBJ2-1 and V is TRBV7-8; 7 bases agree with TRBD2. V lost 9 bases, J lost 4 bases, and 12 bases stayed unmatched. This CDR3 has 15 amino acids. Germline values: CDR1 SGHVS, CDR2 FQNEAQ.

V is TRBV4-1 and J is TRBJ2-1, with 13 bases aligning to TRBD2. V lost 0 bases to trimming and J lost 1 base; unmatched junction nucleotides: 3. This CDR3 has 18 amino acids. The V gene's germline CDR1 is MGHRA and CDR2 YSYEKL. CDR3 in DNA: TGCGCCAGCAGCCAAGAGGGACTAGCGGGACAATCCTACAATGAGCAGTTCTTC. This translates into CASSQEGLAGQSYNEQFF.

The V call is TRBV12-3 or TRBV12-4, the J call TRBJ2-3; D gene ambiguous. The V and J ends lost 5 bases and 4 bases respectively, with 4 bases between them. The CDR3 totals 11 residues. The CDR3 reads CASSRADTQYF. CDR3 in DNA: TGTGCCAGCAGTAGAGCAGATACGCAGTATTTT.

V usage is TRBV14 and J usage is TRBJ1-5, with 7 bases aligning to TRBD1. CDR3 size: 15 residues. Germline CDR1 SGHDN, CDR2 FVKESK. J lost 1 base, V lost 4 bases, and 4 bases had no gene match. The CDR3 sequence is CASSLGGGSNQPQHF. In DNA form, the CDR3 reads TGTGCCAGCAGCCTCGGAGGGGGCAGCAATCAGCCCCAGCATTTT.

V is TRBV7-2 and J is TRBJ1-5; 7 positions agree with TRBD1. The CDR3 extends over 14 amino acids. CDR1 and CDR2 (germline): SGHTA, FQGNSA. Germline trimming cut 5 bases from V and 2 bases from J; bases unmatched to any gene: 3. CDR3 coding DNA: TGTGCCAGCAGCCCAGGGGGGCGCAATCAGCCCCAGCATTTT. Translation: CASSPGGRNQPQHF.

The rearrangement uses TRBV27 and TRBJ1-1; 10 bases map to TRBD1. The CDR3 is 17 amino acids. After removal of 8 bases from V and 1 base from J, the junction contained 13 bases not matched to a gene. The germline gives CDR1 MNHEY, CDR2 SMNVEV (reference sequence). CDR3 DNA: TGTGCCAGCGGCCCGCTAGCGGGACAGGGGAAGAACACTGAAGCTTTCTTT. This translates into CASGPLAGQGKNTEAFF.

The rearrangement links TRBV28 to TRBJ2-7; tentatively, D is TRBD1 (6 bases). V shed 9 bases and J shed 2 bases, with 17 bases lying between them. Germline V gene lookup returns CDR1 MDHEN and CDR2 SYDVKM. The CDR3 is 14 amino acids. The CDR3, as DNA: TGTGCCAGTCTTACATCGGACAGCCCCTACGAGCAGTACTTC. Translated, it gives CASLTSDSPYEQYF.

This clone was counted between two and nine times. The chain joins TRBV5-1 to TRBJ2-7; 10 positions match TRBD1. The CDR3 consists of 14 residues. The germline V gene has CDR1 SGHRS and CDR2 YFSETQ. V lost 4 bases to trimming and J lost 5 bases; unmatched junction nucleotides: 6. The CDR3: CASSTSGTGDEQYF. Here the CDR3 DNA reads TGCGCCAGCAGCACCTCCGGGACAGGGGACGAGCAGTACTTC.

The rearrangement joins TRBV28 to TRBJ2-7; 8 positions match TRBD1. The length of the CDR3 is 18 residues. Per germline, CDR1 MDHEN and CDR2 SYDVKM. Unmatched junction bases numbered 14, after V lost 3 bases and J lost 1 base. In DNA, the CDR3 is TGTGCCAGCAGTTTTTTGTTGTCTGTCGGACAGGGTTCCTACGAGCAGTACTTC. Translated, it gives CASSFLLSVGQGSYEQYF. Using reference TRBV28 and TRBJ2-7 for the parts outside the CDR3, the full variable domain is DVKVTQSSRYLVKRTGEKVFLECVQDMDHENMFWYRQDPGLGLRLIYFSYDVKMKEKGDIPEGYSVSREKKERFSLILESASTNQTSMYLCASSFLLSVGQGSYEQYFGPGTRLTVT.

CDR3 loop: CAWSRTGAGQPQHF. CDR3 DNA: TGTGCCTGGAGTCGGACAGGGGCCGGGCAGCCCCAGCATTTT. The chain employs TRBV30 and TRBJ1-5; 9 bases are a match to TRBD1. Germline V lookup: CDR1 GTSNPN, CDR2 SVGIG (reference sequence). The V gene end was trimmed by 2 bases and the J gene end by 7 bases; junction bases not matched to a gene: 6. This CDR3 contains 14 residues.

The gene calls are TRBV2 and TRBJ1-2, with 9 bases that match TRBD1. Germline V gene lookup returns CDR1 SNHLY and CDR2 FYNNEI. The junction had 11 bases not matched to a gene; V was cut back by 4 bases and J by 5 bases. This CDR3 spans 16 amino acids. The CDR3 sequence: CASSAPGQGFGYGYTF. CDR3 nucleotides: TGTGCCAGCAGTGCCCCGGGACAGGGATTCGGGTATGGCTACACCTTC.

The sample holds one count of this clone. The chain links TRBV3-1 (or the pseudogene TRBV3-2) to TRBJ2-2, with TRBD1 as a possible D gene (5 bases). Trimming removed 2 bases from V and 1 base from J, with 14 bases in between. Germline V gene lookup returns CDR1 LGHDT and CDR2 YNNKEL (reference sequence). This CDR3 contains 17 residues. For the CDR3, the DNA is TGTGCCAGCAGCCAATTATCTCAGGGCCGGAACACCGGGGAGCTGTTTTTT. Translating gives CASSQLSQGRNTGELFF.

V usage is TRBV5-4 and J usage is TRBJ2-7; D is undetermined. V was clipped by 4 bases and J by 1 base, with 18 bases between them. The CDR3 contains 16 residues. Germline CDR1 SGHNT, CDR2 YYREEE (reference sequence). CDR3 in DNA: TGTGCCAGCAGCCCAGGAACGGTGTTGAGTTCCTACGAGCAGTACTTC. Translation gives CASSPGTVLSSYEQYF.

The V call is TRBV6-2 or TRBV6-3, the J call TRBJ1-5; D gene unclear. The ends were cut back, 1 base at V and 1 base at J, with 8 bases in the middle. The V gene's germline CDR1 is MNHEY and CDR2 SVGEGT. The CDR3 length is 15 residues. CDR3: CASSYLGRSNQPQHF. The CDR3 DNA reads as TGTGCCAGCAGTTACTTGGGGAGAAGCAATCAGCCCCAGCATTTT.

The chain couples TRBV28 to TRBJ2-7; D possibly corresponds to TRBD2 (5 bases). Germline CDR1 and CDR2: MDHEN and SYDVKM. V was shortened by 8 bases and J by 0 bases, with 8 bases between the two germline ends. The length of the CDR3 is 12 residues. CDR3 sequence reads: CASEGDSYEQYF. The CDR3 DNA sequence: TGTGCCAGCGAGGGCGACTCCTACGAGCAGTACTTC.

The J gene is TRBJ2-3, the V gene TRBV24-1; the match to TRBD1 covers 8 bases. Trimming removed 1 base from V and 0 bases from J; junction bases left unmatched: 11. Per the germline V gene, CDR1 is KGHDR and CDR2 is SFDVKD. This CDR3 has 19 residues. In nucleotides, the CDR3 is TGTGCCACCAGTGATTTAAGCGGCAGGGGGCAACCTAGCACAGATACGCAGTATTTT. It specifies CATSDLSGRGQPSTDTQYF.

V gene TRBV13 combines with J gene TRBJ2-3; D might be TRBD2 (5 bases). Per germline, CDR1 PRHDT and CDR2 FYEKMQ (reference sequence). The CDR3 is 15 amino acids. Trimming shortened V by 5 bases and J by 4 bases, and 16 bases separated the two germline ends. The CDR3 reads CASSRGGGRADTQYF. CDR3 DNA: TGTGCCAGCAGCCGCGGCGGCGGGCGCGCAGATACGCAGTATTTT.

The V and J genes are TRBV4-2 and TRBJ2-7; 9 nucleotides agree with TRBD2. CDR3 length equals 18 residues. V lost 0 bases and J lost 1; bases outside the gene matches: 10. Germline lookup yields CDR1 LGHNA and CDR2 YNFKEQ. The CDR3 nucleotides read TGTGCCAGCAGCCAAGATCTGGGGACTAGCTCCCTTTCCTACGAGCAGTACTTC. Amino acid sequence: CASSQDLGTSSLSYEQYF.

The chain joins TRBV5-1 to TRBJ2-5; the match to TRBD1 covers 7 bases. The CDR3 loop spans 13 amino acids. CDR1 and CDR2 from the germline V gene are SGHRS and YFSETQ. Trimming removed 7 bases from V and 3 bases from J; junction bases left unmatched: 6. This CDR3 is CASCRDSKETQYF. The DNA for the CDR3 is TGCGCCAGCTGCCGGGACAGTAAAGAGACCCAGTACTTC.

The chain carries TRBV6-5 and TRBJ2-3, with TRBD1 identical over 8 bases. This CDR3 is 16 amino acids long. Germline V lookup: CDR1 MNHEY, CDR2 SVGAGI. V was clipped by 4 bases and J by 4 bases; unmatched bases: 10. CDR3 protein: CASSSRTGGRADTQYF. CDR3 DNA: TGTGCCAGCAGTTCCCGAACAGGGGGTCGGGCAGATACGCAGTATTTT.

This sequence joins TRBV6-2 or TRBV6-3 and TRBJ1-4; 9 bases line up with TRBD1. Unmatched junction bases numbered 6, after V lost 2 bases and J lost 8 bases. There are 15 residues in the CDR3. Germline V gives CDR1 MNHEY, CDR2 SVGEGT. The chain's CDR3 is CASSYEQGAGEKLFF. DNA of the CDR3: TGTGCCAGCAGTTACGAACAGGGGGCGGGGGAAAAACTGTTTTTT.

This chain links TRBV5-8 with TRBJ2-5, with D tentatively TRBD1 (6 bases). This CDR3 contains 14 residues. The germline V gene encodes CDR1 SGHTS and CDR2 YDEGEE. V lost 2 bases, J lost 2 bases, and 10 bases lay in between. The CDR3 sequence: CASSLSGTQETQYF. For the CDR3, the DNA is TGTGCCAGCAGCTTATCCGGGACACAAGAGACCCAGTACTTC. The full variable domain, rest sourced from reference TRBV5-8 and TRBJ2-5, is EAGVTQSPTHLIKTRGQQATLRCSPISGHTSVYWYQQALGLGLQFLLWYDEGEERNRGNFPPRFSGRQFPNYSSELNVNALELEDSALYLCASSLSGTQETQYFGPGTRLLVL.

A word on this clone: Other DNA sequences in this sample translate to the same CDR3. The rearrangement links TRBV6-5 to TRBJ2-5; possible D gene TRBD2, 5 bases. V was cut by 2 bases and J by 5 bases, with 6 bases left in between. The CDR3 length is 12 residues. Germline V gene data show CDR1 as MNHEY and CDR2 as SVGAGI. The CDR3 sequence: CASSYTGETQYF. The CDR3 nucleotides read TGTGCCAGCAGTTACACGGGGGAGACCCAGTACTTC.

The chain couples TRBV29-1 to TRBJ1-2; 8 positions match TRBD1. The CDR3 spans 14 residues. V lost 0 bases, J lost 8 bases, and 8 bases stayed unmatched. Germline CDR1 and CDR2: SQVTM and ANQGSEA. The CDR3 here is CSVEDLTGAGGYTF. CDR3 DNA sequence: TGCAGCGTTGAAGATCTGACAGGGGCGGGGGGCTACACCTTC.

The chain combines TRBV6-6 with TRBJ2-7; tentative D call: TRBD2 (6 bases). V lost 2 bases to trimming and J lost 1 base, with 9 bases between them. In germline, CDR1 is MNHNY, CDR2 SVGAGI (reference sequence). The CDR3 is 14 residues long. The CDR3 is CASSYGTESYEQYF. CDR3 DNA sequence: TGTGCCAGCAGTTACGGGACTGAGTCCTACGAGCAGTACTTC.

The V call is TRBV2, the J call TRBJ2-5, with TRBD2 matching over 7 bases. Germline V gives CDR1 SNHLY, CDR2 FYNNEI. This CDR3 has 16 amino acids. After removal of 7 bases from V and 2 bases from J, the junction contained 13 bases not matched to a gene. CDR3 loop: CASTKSGLVQQETQYF. Here the CDR3 DNA reads TGTGCCAGCACCAAAAGCGGACTAGTGCAACAAGAGACCCAGTACTTC.

The chain has TRBV24-1 and TRBJ2-3; D gene unclear. Trimming left V 2 bases short and J 3 bases short, with 5 bases between. CDR1 KGHDR and CDR2 SFDVKD come from the germline V gene. CDR3 length: 13 amino acids. The CDR3 region has the DNA TGTGCCACCAGTGATTCTAAGACAGATACGCAGTATTTT. Translated, it gives CATSDSKTDTQYF.